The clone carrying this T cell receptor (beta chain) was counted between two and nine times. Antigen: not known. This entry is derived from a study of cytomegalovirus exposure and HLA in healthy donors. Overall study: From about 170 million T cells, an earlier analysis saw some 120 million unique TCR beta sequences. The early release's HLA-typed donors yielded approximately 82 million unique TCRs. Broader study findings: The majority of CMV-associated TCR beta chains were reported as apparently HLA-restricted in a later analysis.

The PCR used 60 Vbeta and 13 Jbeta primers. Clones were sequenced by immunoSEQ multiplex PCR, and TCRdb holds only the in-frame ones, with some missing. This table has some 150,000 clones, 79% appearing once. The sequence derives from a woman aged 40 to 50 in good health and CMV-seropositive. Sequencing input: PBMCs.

The CDR3 is CASSFSPSGGTDTGELFF. As DNA, the CDR3 is TGTGCCAGCAGCTTCTCCCCATCAGGGGGCACAGACACCGGGGAGCTGTTTTTT. This sequence joins TRBV7-3 and TRBJ2-2, with 8 nucleotides matching TRBD1. The CDR3 extends over 18 amino acids. V was pared by 3 bases and J by 3 bases, with 12 bases of the junction left unmatched. Germline loops: CDR1 SGHTA, CDR2 FQGTGA.